This T cell receptor beta chain was identified in a study of blood T cell repertoires in COVID-19 (dated by TCRdb to between 2020 and 2021). Broadly, across the study: Samples from collaborators originated in the United States, Italy and Spain and spanned both the acute and convalescent phases of COVID-19. The material from the prospective study consisted of cDNA or gDNA derived from T cells, B-cell-depleted T cells, or PBMCs. Deeply sampled blood TCRbeta repertoires from subjects exposed to, actively infected with, or recovered from COVID-19 were included in the dataset. The repertoires were released in a freely available public database intended as a resource for research on the immune response to SARS-CoV-2. Samples were obtained from the ongoing ImmuneRACE study (first 160 participants) and from over a thousand subjects provided by 6 global collaborators. A de-identified subject ID, COVID-19 status, age in years and sex were almost always included in the sample metadata. Where available, HLA class I and class II types were taken from metadata supplied by the sample provider and were not determined by assay-based typing.

Remarks on this clone: Its cognate antigen has yet to be identified. Base qualities are not recorded, but no much larger clone differs from it by a single base.

TCRbeta CDR3 regions were amplified from genomic DNA by means of the immunoSEQ Assay, a bias-controlled multiplex PCR. Under the source paper's analysis protocol: The number of nucleated cells in each sample was estimated by amplification of reference gene primers within the assay. To quantify the absolute abundance of each unique TCRbeta CDR3 rearrangement, sequence reads were collapsed and filtered. For each sample, productive Simpson clonality was calculated as the square root of Simpson's diversity index over productive rearrangements. TCRdb's version of the immuneACCESS table is confined to in-frame rearrangements and falls short of the full clone set. An unresolved V gene accounts for under half of the shortfall where checked; the remainder is of unknown origin. From that table come the V and J calls and clone size; the DNA was used to work out D and trimming. A total of roughly 280,000 clones appear in this sample, 88% of them only once. The biggest ten clones account for roughly 10% of the sample.

What the authors observed across the whole study: Clinical and demographic metadata were provided uncurated, with the amount varying by source and participant.

In Seattle, one collaborating source enrolled patients while the infection was active and tracked those patients longitudinally over the course of disease. Each collaborating institution followed its own protocols to collect whole blood in K2EDTA tubes. For TCRbeta analysis, collaborators shipped samples in one of three forms: frozen whole blood, isolated PBMCs, or DNA extracted from either of those sample types. A distance of 10 bases separates the germline ends of V and J, which lose 3 bases and 6 bases respectively. Spanning cysteine to phenylalanine, the CDR3 consists of 13 amino acids. Only the CDR3 portion is preserved as DNA: 39 bases, with reading frame beginning at the first base. Per the germline V gene (reference sequence), SGHKS is the CDR1 and YYEKEE is the CDR2.

Recombination linked TRBV5-5 to TRBJ2-1; the D gene identity is not certain. Sequenced material: peripheral blood. This receptor was identified in a woman between 25 and 40 years old with COVID-19, enrolled during active disease. DNA sequence: TGTGCCAGCAGCTCCGTGGGCAGCAATGAGCAGTTCTTC. It encodes CASSSVGSNEQFF.